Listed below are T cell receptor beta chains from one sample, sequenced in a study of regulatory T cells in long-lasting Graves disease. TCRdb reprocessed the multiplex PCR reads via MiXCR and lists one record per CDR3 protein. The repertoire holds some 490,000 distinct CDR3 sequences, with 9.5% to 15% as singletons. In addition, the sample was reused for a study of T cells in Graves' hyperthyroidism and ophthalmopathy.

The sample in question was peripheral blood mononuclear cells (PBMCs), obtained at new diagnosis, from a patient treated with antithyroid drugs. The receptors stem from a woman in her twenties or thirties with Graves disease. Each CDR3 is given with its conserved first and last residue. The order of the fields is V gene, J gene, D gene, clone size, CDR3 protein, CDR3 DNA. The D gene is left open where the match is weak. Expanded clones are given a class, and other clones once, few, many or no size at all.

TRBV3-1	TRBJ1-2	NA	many	CASSQASRGYTF	TGTGCCAGCAGCCAAGCATCTCGTGGCTACACCTTC
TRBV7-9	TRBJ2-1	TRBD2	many	CASRLLAGISSYNEQFF	TGTGCCAGCAGACTACTAGCGGGAATAAGCTCCTACAATGAGCAGTTCTTC
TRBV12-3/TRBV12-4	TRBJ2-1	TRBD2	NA	CASSPLPGRAGPNEQFF	TGTGCCAGCAGTCCTTTACCCGGGAGGGCCGGGCCCAATGAGCAGTTCTTC
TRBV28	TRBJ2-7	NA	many	CATRGAGSSYEQYF	TGTGCCACCCGAGGTGCAGGGAGCTCCTACGAGCAGTACTTC
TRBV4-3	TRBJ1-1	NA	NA	CASSQHPLLRNTEAFF	TGCGCCAGCAGCCAGCACCCCTTGTTGCGGAACACTGAAGCTTTCTTT
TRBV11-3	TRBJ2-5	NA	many	CASSPTGSPLETQYF	TGTGCCAGCAGCCCAACAGGGTCCCCCCTAGAGACCCAGTACTTC
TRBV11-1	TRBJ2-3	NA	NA	CASSRESPTDTQYF	TGCGCCAGCAGCCGGGAGTCACCGACAGATACGCAGTATTTT
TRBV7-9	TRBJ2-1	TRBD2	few	CASPSPGTSGYNEQFF	TGTGCCAGCCCCTCACCCGGGACTAGCGGCTACAATGAGCAGTTCTTC
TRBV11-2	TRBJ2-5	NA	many	CASSRTGHTTKQETQYF	TGTGCCAGCAGTCGTACGGGACACACAACTAAACAAGAGACCCAGTACTTC
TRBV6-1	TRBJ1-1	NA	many	CASRRGAGTEAFF	TGTGCCAGCAGGAGGGGGGCAGGCACTGAAGCTTTCTTT
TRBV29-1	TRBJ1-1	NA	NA	CSVERDRRMNTEAFF	TGCAGCGTTGAAAGGGACCGGCGCATGAACACTGAAGCTTTCTTT
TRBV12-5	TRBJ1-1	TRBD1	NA	CASGMGTGTEAFF	TGTGCTAGTGGTATGGGGACAGGCACTGAAGCTTTCTTT
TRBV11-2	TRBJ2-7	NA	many	CASSSNRLEQYF	TGTGCCAGCAGCTCCAACCGTCTAGAGCAGTACTTC
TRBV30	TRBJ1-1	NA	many	CAWSRRSPEAFF	TGTGCCTGGAGTAGAAGAAGCCCTGAAGCTTTCTTT
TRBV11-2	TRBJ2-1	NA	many	CASSPIGLLNEQFF	TGTGCCAGCAGCCCTATAGGACTCCTCAATGAGCAGTTCTTC
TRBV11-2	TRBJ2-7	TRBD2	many	CASSTSGGLAGVYEQYF	TGTGCCAGCAGCACCTCCGGGGGGCTAGCGGGAGTTTACGAGCAGTACTTC
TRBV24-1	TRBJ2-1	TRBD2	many	CATSDPGGGRDDEQFF	TGTGCCACCAGTGATCCCGGTGGCGGGAGGGATGATGAGCAGTTCTTC
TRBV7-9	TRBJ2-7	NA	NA	CASSFTPTYEQYF	TGTGCCAGCAGCTTTACCCCCACTTACGAGCAGTACTTC
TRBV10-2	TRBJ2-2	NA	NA	CASLGGELFF	TGCGCCAGCCTTGGGGGGGAGCTGTTTTTT
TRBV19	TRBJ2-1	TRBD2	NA	CASSTPIFLAGGSNEQFF	TGTGCCAGTAGTACCCCGATATTCCTAGCGGGAGGATCTAATGAGCAGTTCTTC
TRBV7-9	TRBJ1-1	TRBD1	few	CASSSPAGGAFF	TGTGCCAGCAGCTCACCCGCAGGGGGAGCTTTCTTT
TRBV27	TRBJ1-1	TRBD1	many	CASSWDRVGTEAFF	TGTGCCAGCAGTTGGGACAGGGTGGGGACTGAAGCTTTCTTT
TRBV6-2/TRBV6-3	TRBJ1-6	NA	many	CASSSLGYQSSYNSPLHF	TGTGCCAGCAGTTCCCTCGGCTACCAGAGCTCCTATAATTCACCCCTCCACTTT